The 18 T cell receptor beta chains in this list originate from one sample, sequenced in a study of blood T cells in healthy people across ages. The authors ran a second PCR of roughly 7 to 11 cycles using a sample-barcoded 5' primer and a J-beta primer mix. One entry per CDR3 protein results from TCRdb running MiXCR on the 5' RACE reads. The top ten hold around 2.9% of the sample, which has roughly 800,000 distinct CDR3 sequences, roughly 26% seen once. These records were also assigned to another study, of T cells of mothers and their children.

The sample taken for sequencing was blood. Source of these receptors: a boy between 5 and 17 years old in good health.

The gene calls are TRBV6-5 and TRBJ2-7; 7 positions match TRBD1. Germline lookup yields CDR1 MNHEY and CDR2 SVGAGI. V shed 5 bases, J shed 9 bases, and the junction held 7 bases outside the gene matches. This CDR3 has 12 residues. The chain's CDR3 is CASSADRSGQYF. CDR3 nucleotides: TGTGCCAGCAGTGCGGACAGGTCGGGGCAGTACTTC.

This clonotype was observed a handful of times. The CDR3 sequence is CATSRDFGQTQYF. The CDR3 DNA sequence: TGTGCCACCAGCAGAGATTTCGGCCAGACCCAGTACTTC. The gene calls are TRBV15 and TRBJ2-5; D is unclear. The CDR3 sequence is 13 residues long. Germline CDR1 is LNHNV and CDR2 is YYDKDF (reference sequence). With 0 bases removed from V and 6 bases from J, the gap between germline ends came to 8 bases.

The gene calls are TRBV7-2 and TRBJ2-5, with D possibly TRBD1 on 6 matching bases. Germline CDR1 is SGHTA and CDR2 is FQGNSA. CDR3 size: 14 residues. Trimming left V 5 bases short and J 0 bases short, with 10 bases between. The chain's CDR3 is CASSIGQNQETQYF. The CDR3 nucleotides read TGTGCCAGCAGCATCGGACAGAACCAAGAGACCCAGTACTTC.

This rearrangement joins TRBV6-6 to TRBJ2-1, with D possibly being TRBD1 (6 bases). CDR3 length equals 15 residues. Trimming cost V 6 bases and J 2 bases, with 14 bases left between them. CDR1 is MNHNY and CDR2 is SVGAGI in the germline V gene (reference sequence). CDR3 sequence reads: CASRQGKLTYNEQFF. The CDR3 DNA is TGTGCCAGCAGACAGGGAAAGTTGACCTACAATGAGCAGTTCTTC.

This clonotype has just a few counts. The rearrangement uses TRBV3-1 and TRBJ2-1; 12 nucleotides line up with TRBD1. The V gene end was trimmed by 3 bases and the J gene end by 10 bases; junction bases not matched to a gene: 4. Germline V gene sequence: CDR1 LGHDT, CDR2 YNNKEL (reference sequence). The CDR3 covers 14 residues. The CDR3 DNA sequence: TGTGCCAGCAGCCAGGGACAGGGGGCCCGCGAGCAGTTCTTC. Residues: CASSQGQGAREQFF.

This clonotype occurred a few times. CDR3 bases: TGTGCCAGCAGTTTACACTCGAACACTGAAGCTTTCTTT. It codes for CASSLHSNTEAFF. The chain links TRBV27 to TRBJ1-1; no reliable D call. Germline loops: CDR1 MNHEY, CDR2 SMNVEV (reference sequence). V shed 2 bases and J shed 1 base, with 5 bases lying between them. CDR3 length: 13 amino acids.

This clonotype was picked up many times. The chain combines TRBV6-7 with TRBJ1-1, with a possible D match to TRBD1 (5 bases). Being an ORF, TRBV6-7 has a function that is uncertain. The germline V and J ends were trimmed by 5 bases and 4 bases, with 17 bases remaining between them. The length of the CDR3 is 15 residues. DNA for the CDR3: TGTGCCAGCAGTCCCCCCAGGTCGGGGGGCACTGAAGCTTTCTTT. This codes for CASSPPRSGGTEAFF.

This clonotype appeared many times. The chain couples TRBV7-9 to TRBJ1-1, with 7 positions matching TRBD1. CDR1 and CDR2 (germline): SEHNR, FQNEAQ (reference sequence). The V and J ends lost 5 bases and 0 bases, in that order; junction bases with no gene match: 3. This CDR3 comprises 14 residues. The CDR3, as DNA: TGTGCCAGCAGCGTGGGACAGCTGAACACTGAAGCTTTCTTT. Translation gives CASSVGQLNTEAFF.

This clonotype was counted a few times. This sequence joins TRBV5-5 and TRBJ1-1; 9 nucleotides line up with TRBD1. V lost 4 bases and J lost 1; bases outside the gene matches: 5. The CDR3 is made up of 15 amino acids. The V gene's germline CDR1 is SGHKS and CDR2 YYEKEE (reference sequence). In DNA form, the CDR3 reads TGTGCCAGCAGCCCCCGGGACAGGGAGAACACTGAAGCTTTCTTT. Residues: CASSPRDRENTEAFF.

The chain has TRBV29-1 and TRBJ1-2; tentatively, D is TRBD1 (5 bases). The germline V gene encodes CDR1 SQVTM and CDR2 ANQGSEA. V was trimmed by 7 bases and J by 2 bases, leaving 11 bases between them. The CDR3 totals 12 residues. The DNA for the CDR3 is TGCAGCGCCGGGGGAGGGAACTATGGCTACACCTTC. It encodes CSAGGGNYGYTF. The full variable domain, completed using reference TRBV29-1 and TRBJ1-2, is SAVISQKPSRDICQRGTSLTIQCQVDSQVTMMFWYRQQPGQSLTLIATANQGSEATYESGFVIDKFPISRPNLTFSTLTVSNMSPEDSSIYLCSAGGGNYGYTFGSGTRLTVV.

This clonotype was seen more than once but under ten times. The chain uses TRBV29-1 and TRBJ2-7; no firm D call. This CDR3 spans 12 amino acids. The germline gives CDR1 SQVTM, CDR2 ANQGSEA. Deletions cut 4 bases from V and 3 bases from J, with 10 bases between. CDR3 sequence: CSVVPDHYEQYF. The CDR3 DNA is TGCAGCGTTGTACCGGACCACTACGAGCAGTACTTC.

The genes are TRBV28 and TRBJ2-5; 8 positions match TRBD1. V shed 6 bases, J shed 11 bases, and the junction held 11 bases outside the gene matches. The CDR3 runs 13 residues. CDR1 is MDHEN, CDR2 SYDVKM, per germline. The DNA for the CDR3 is TGTGCCAGCAGGACAGGGGCCAACTACGGGCAGTACTTC. Translated, it gives CASRTGANYGQYF. Complete variable domain (other parts from reference TRBV28 and TRBJ2-5): DVKVTQSSRYLVKRTGEKVFLECVQDMDHENMFWYRQDPGLGLRLIYFSYDVKMKEKGDIPEGYSVSREKKERFSLILESASTNQTSMYLCASRTGANYGQYFGPGTRLLVL.

The rearrangement uses TRBV10-3 and TRBJ2-3; either TRBD1 or TRBD2 may supply D (5 bases each). Trimming shortened V by 11 bases and J by 2 bases, and 11 bases separated the two germline ends. The length of the CDR3 is 12 residues. Germline CDR1 reads ENHRY; CDR2 reads SYGVKD. Written as DNA, the CDR3 is TGTGCCTCCATCGGGACCACAGATACGCAGTATTTT. It encodes CASIGTTDTQYF.

The gene calls are TRBV12-3 or TRBV12-4 and TRBJ2-5, with no clear D. Trimming took 4 bases from V and 3 from J, leaving 9 bases between them. The CDR3 consists of 13 residues. The chain's CDR3 is CASSSGPKETQYF. The DNA for the CDR3 is TGTGCCAGCAGTTCAGGCCCCAAAGAGACCCAGTACTTC.

The sample holds a few counts of this clonotype. V gene TRBV5-1 combines with J gene TRBJ2-5; D perhaps matches TRBD1 (6 bases). The end of the DNA fits TRBJ2-7 better, so the J call may be wrong. This CDR3 has 17 amino acids. Germline assignment: CDR1 SGHRS and CDR2 YFSETQ. The CDR3 DNA reads as TGCGCCAGCAGCCCCAGGGGTCTCCAAAGTTTGTCTTACGAGCAGTACTTC. Its translation: CASSPRGLQSLSYEQYF.

The rearrangement joins TRBV2 to TRBJ2-3, with 11 bases identical to TRBD1. Losses at the gene ends were 9 bases for V and 1 base for J; bases not matched to a gene: 6. CDR3 length equals 15 residues. Germline V gene sequence: CDR1 SNHLY, CDR2 FYNNEI. CDR3 sequence: CASRRTGGRTDTQYF. Written as DNA, the CDR3 is TGTGCCAGTCGGCGGACAGGGGGCCGCACAGATACGCAGTATTTT.

The chain couples TRBV9 to TRBJ2-7; the D gene is possibly TRBD2 (6 bases). Germline V lookup: CDR1 SGDLS, CDR2 YYNGEE. The V end lost 2 bases, the J end lost 8 bases, and 14 bases lay between the germline ends. This CDR3 contains 13 residues. Here the CDR3 DNA reads TGTGCCAGCAGCGTCGGAGGGGCAAACCAGCAGTACTTC. Translation gives CASSVGGANQQYF.

This clonotype appeared a few times. The chain joins TRBV4-2 to TRBJ2-3; 9 bases line up with TRBD2. This CDR3 comprises 17 residues. Germline CDR1 reads LGHNA; CDR2 reads YNFKEQ. V gave up 0 bases and J gave up 2 bases; unmatched junction bases: 6. In nucleotides, the CDR3 is TGTGCCAGCAGCCAAGATACCGGCGGGGGGGCCACAGATACGCAGTATTTT. Translating it yields CASSQDTGGGATDTQYF.